This T cell receptor beta chain was identified during a study of T-cell memory formation after mild COVID-19. CDR1 and CDR2 from the germline V gene are SGDLS and YYNGEE. V trimming: 4 bases; J trimming: 3 bases; junction bases outside the gene matches: 12. This CDR3 comprises 17 residues. TCRdb re-analysed the 5' RACE reads in MiXCR, keeping a single row per CDR3 protein. The sample has about 110,000 distinct CDR3 sequences, about 17% seen once; the top ten hold around 28%. The chain has TRBV9 and TRBJ2-2; 7 bases are shared with TRBD2. The TCR was taken from an adult woman who had mild COVID-19 (a few samples of this study predate the infection). Cell type and time point are not known. Sequences were obtained from PBMCs or a T cell subset sorted from them (not recorded which). CDR3 sequence (DNA): TGTGCCAGCAGCACAACTAGCGCCCCCGTGGACACCGGGGAGCTGTTTTTT. The encoded protein is CASSTTSAPVDTGELFF. Combining the CDR3 with reference TRBV9 and TRBJ2-2 gives the whole variable domain DSGVTQTPKHLITATGQRVTLRCSPRSGDLSVYWYQQSLDQGLQFLIQYYNGEERAKGNILERFSAQQFPDLHSELNLSSLELGDSALYFCASSTTSAPVDTGELFFGEGSRLTVL.